This T cell receptor (beta chain) appears in the sequencing data of a study of shared clonotypes between healthy human individuals. Overall study: A couple of women and a few men aged 18 to 49 served as donors. CD4 naive cells filled three plates per donor, CD4 memory three, CD8 naive two and CD8 memory one.

About this clone itself: Antigen unknown.

CDR3 size: 11 residues. The germline CDR1 and CDR2 sequences are GTSNPN and SVGIG (reference sequence). Study-level points and caveats: Inspection by rarefaction showed sorted-subset sequencing to be incomplete despite large depth. Represented genetic and exposure-history diversity was restricted by having few donors.

Measured with immunoSEQ multiplex PCR; TCRdb has only the in-frame clones, and not every one. The table includes some 1 million clones, around 75% detected once. The receptor's source is a man younger than 35 in good health. Sequencing was carried out using memory CD4+ T cells sorted from blood. Subset noted: CD45RA-negative fraction. This sequence joins TRBV30 and TRBJ2-3; perhaps TRBD1 as D (6 bases). CDR3 DNA sequence: TGTGCATGGGACAACAATTTTACGCAGTATTTT. Translating it yields CAWDNNFTQYF. Together with reference TRBV30 and TRBJ2-3, the CDR3 gives the full variable domain: SQTIHQWPATLVQPVGSPLSLECTVEGTSNPNLYWYRQAAGRGLQLLFYSVGIGQISSEVPQNLSASRPQDRQFILSSKKLLLSDSGFYLCAWDNNFTQYFGPGTRLTVL.